These 5 T cell receptor beta chains came from one sample sequenced in a study of shared T cell receptors in the human thymus. Profiled with immunoSEQ multiplex PCR; TCRdb holds only in-frame clones, not every one. The sample lists under 700,000 clones; 75% to 85% were seen once. This same sample was also taken into another study, of human thymus T cells.

Sequenced sample: thymocytes. Every receptor here comes from a boy in the first two years of life with a congenital heart defect.

The chain combines TRBV11-2 with TRBJ2-7, with 10 bases identical to TRBD1. Trimming took 4 bases from V and 2 from J; bases not matched to a gene: 5. Germline CDR1 is SGHAT and CDR2 is FQNNGV. CDR3 length equals 15 residues. CDR3 sequence reads: CASSSGQGETYEQYF. The CDR3 coding sequence is TGTGCCAGCAGCTCCGGACAGGGGGAAACCTACGAGCAGTACTTC.

The V call is TRBV7-9, the J call TRBJ1-1; 10 bases match TRBD1. CDR1 and CDR2 from the germline V gene are SEHNR and FQNEAQ (reference sequence). The CDR3 has 19 amino acids. J was trimmed by 4 bases and V by 0 bases; bases with no gene match: 14. CDR3 region: CASSLAGQGPAEVPTEAFF. CDR3 nucleotides: TGTGCCAGCAGCTTAGCGGGACAGGGGCCCGCCGAGGTCCCCACTGAAGCTTTCTTT.

The rearrangement uses TRBV10-3 and TRBJ2-7, with 8 nucleotides matching TRBD2. V lost 4 bases and J lost 2; bases outside the gene matches: 13. The CDR3 consists of 17 residues. Germline V lookup: CDR1 ENHRY, CDR2 SYGVKD. CDR3 region: CAISGPGKAGVTYEQYF. CDR3 in DNA: TGTGCCATCAGTGGGCCTGGTAAAGCGGGAGTAACCTACGAGCAGTACTTC.

This clone was counted between two and nine times. The chain uses TRBV28 and TRBJ2-6, with D hard to call. The CDR3 length is 13 residues. Germline CDR1 MDHEN, CDR2 SYDVKM. Trimming removed 7 bases from V and 0 bases from J, with 4 bases in between. The CDR3 DNA reads as TGTGCCAGCAACTTCTCTGGGGCCAACGTCCTGACTTTC. This gives the protein CASNFSGANVLTF.

This clone was detected only a few times. V and J are TRBV27 and TRBJ2-1, with 7 positions matching TRBD2. The germline V gene has CDR1 MNHEY and CDR2 SMNVEV (reference sequence). V lost 0 bases and J lost 6; bases outside the gene matches: 8. The CDR3 has 16 residues. CDR3 nucleotide sequence: TGTGCCAGCAGTTTATCGGGGCGGGAGACGAGCAATGAGCAGTTCTTC. It encodes CASSLSGRETSNEQFF.